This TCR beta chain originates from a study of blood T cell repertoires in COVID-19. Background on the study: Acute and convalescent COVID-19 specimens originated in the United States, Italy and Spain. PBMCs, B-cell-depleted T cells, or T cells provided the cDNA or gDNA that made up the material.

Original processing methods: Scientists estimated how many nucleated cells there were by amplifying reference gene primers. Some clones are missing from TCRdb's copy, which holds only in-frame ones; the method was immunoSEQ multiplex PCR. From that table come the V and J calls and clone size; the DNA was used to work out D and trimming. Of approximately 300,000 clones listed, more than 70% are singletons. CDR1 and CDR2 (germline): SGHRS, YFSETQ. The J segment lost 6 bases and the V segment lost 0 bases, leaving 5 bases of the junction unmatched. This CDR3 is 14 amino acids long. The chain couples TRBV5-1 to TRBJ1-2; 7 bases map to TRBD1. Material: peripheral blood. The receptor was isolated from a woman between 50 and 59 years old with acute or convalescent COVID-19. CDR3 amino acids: CASSLGPGGNGYTF. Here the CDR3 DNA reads TGCGCCAGCAGCTTGGGGCCAGGGGGGAATGGCTACACCTTC.